Following are 10 T cell receptor beta chains from one sample sequenced in a study of tumor-infiltrating lymphocytes in primary liver carcinoma. TCR beta cDNA was made from 400 to 600 ng total RNA with a constant-region primer. ARM-PCR, slightly modified, supplied the TCR beta libraries through three nested multiplex PCR rounds. TRBV1-TRBV30 forward primers and a C-beta reverse primer were used in the first two PCR rounds, which each ran for 10 cycles. TCRdb reprocessed the multiplex PCR reads with MiXCR, giving one entry per CDR3 protein. The table records around 190,000 distinct CDR3 sequences, around four fifths of them present only once. Unsorted bulk tissue (roughly 19-31 mg) underwent RNA and DNA co-extraction. The sample consisted of tumor tissue from primary liver carcinoma. Receptors were obtained from a man aged 40-50 years with primary liver carcinoma and hepatitis B virus infection.

The genes are TRBV2 and TRBJ2-4, with a weak D call TRBD2 (6 bases). This CDR3 comprises 12 residues. From germline, CDR1 is SNHLY and CDR2 FYNNEI. Between the trimmed V and J ends, which lost 6 bases and 5 bases, there was a span of 8 bases. The CDR3 DNA follows: TGTGCCAGCAGGGGACTCGAAAACATTCAGTACTTC. It specifies CASRGLENIQYF.

This sequence joins TRBV29-1 and TRBJ2-1, with 16 bases lining up with TRBD2. The V and J ends lost 4 bases and 10 bases, in that order; junction bases with no gene match: 7. Germline CDR1 is SQVTM and CDR2 is ANQGSEA. This CDR3 has 15 residues. The CDR3 nucleotides are TGCAGCGTTGGAGGGACTAGCGGGAGGGCATGGGAGCAGTTCTTC. Translating it yields CSVGGTSGRAWEQFF.

Concerning this clonotype itself: One end of the junction is discordant with germline, which a read error may explain. The J gene is TRBJ1-5, the V gene TRBV4-1; D is undetermined. CDR1 is MGHRA, CDR2 YSYEKL, per germline. CDR3 size: 15 residues. This chain's CDR3 is CASSQERRPNQPQHF. The CDR3 DNA sequence: TGCGCCAGCAGCCAAGAGCGGAGGCCGAATCAGCCTCAGCATTTT.

V and J are TRBV7-8 and TRBJ2-1; TRBD2 matches at 9 bases. The DNA end favors TRBJ2-7, so the J call may be wrong. CDR1 SGHVS and CDR2 FQNEAQ come from the germline V gene. This CDR3 has 15 residues. As DNA, the CDR3 is TGTGCCAGCAGACTTTCTAGCGGGGTGTACAATGAGCAGTACTTC. Protein product: CASRLSSGVYNEQYF.

A word on this clonotype: The conserved final phenylalanine or tryptophan is absent from the CDR3, which likely points to a read error. CDR3 region: CVSSALLAGGETQYS. The CDR3 region has the DNA TGTGTCAGCAGCGCCCTGCTAGCGGGCGGAGAGACCCAGTACTCC. The chain employs TRBV6-2 or TRBV6-3 and TRBJ2-5; TRBD2 aligns across 8 bases. The CDR3 covers 15 residues. Germline CDR1 is MNHEY and CDR2 is SVGEGT.

This clonotype is judged medium-sized (0.01 to 0.1%). The rearrangement links TRBV6-1 to TRBJ2-2; D not resolved. Germline assignment: CDR1 MNHNS and CDR2 SASEGT. This CDR3 comprises 15 residues. The ends were cut back, 1 base at V and 6 bases at J, with 12 bases in the middle. The chain's CDR3 is CASSEGWWLAGELFF. The CDR3 DNA sequence: TGTGCCAGCAGTGAAGGGTGGTGGCTCGCCGGGGAGCTGTTTTTT.

Note on this clonotype: One end of the junction does not line up with germline, which may come from a read error. The rearrangement links TRBV29-1 to TRBJ2-2; D is possibly TRBD2 (5 bases). Germline lookup yields CDR1 SQVTM and CDR2 ANQGSEA. CDR3 length: 15 residues. CDR3 DNA sequence: TGCAGCGTTGGTTTAGGGTGTGGGGTGACCGGGGTGCTGTTTTTT. Protein: CSVGLGCGVTGVLFF.

The chain's CDR3 is CASDSGQRDIQYF. For the CDR3, the DNA is TGTGCCAGCGACTCCGGACAGAGGGACATTCAGTACTTC. The gene calls are TRBV5-4 and TRBJ2-4; D is possibly TRBD1 (6 bases). The V end was cut by 7 bases, the J end by 8 bases, with 16 bases between. The CDR3 consists of 13 residues. The germline CDR1 and CDR2 sequences are SGHNT and YYREEE (reference sequence).

About this clonotype itself: A read error may be the cause here, since a much bigger clone is one base away. This sequence joins TRBV24-1 and TRBJ2-2; D unclear. CDR1 is KGHDR and CDR2 is SFDVKD in the germline V gene. The CDR3 runs to 13 residues. In DNA form, the CDR3 reads TGTGCCACCAGTGATAAGTTCACCTGGGAGCTGTTTTTT. This translates into CATSDKFTWELFF.

Points on this clonotype: At one end, the junction sequence differs from germline, possibly due to a read error. V usage is TRBV11-1 and J usage is TRBJ1-2; D not certain. Germline CDR1 reads SGHAT; CDR2 reads FQDESV (reference sequence). The CDR3 has 15 amino acids. CDR3 DNA sequence: TGTGCCACCACCTTGGGGAACCAAGGGCTGTATGGTTACATCTTC. This encodes CATTLGNQGLYGYIF.